The T cell receptor beta chain under discussion was sequenced for a study of graft-versus-host responses after intestinal transplantation. Each post-transplant bone marrow sample was taken from the posterior iliac crest or from another site. Profiled with immunoSEQ multiplex PCR; TCRdb holds only in-frame clones, not every one. In the table there are some 70,000 clones, roughly 92% of which are singletons. The CDR3 is made up of 15 amino acids. The germline V gene encodes CDR1 MGHDK and CDR2 SYGVNS. Unmatched junction bases numbered 10, after V lost 7 bases and J lost 2 bases. Study observations and caveats: Elevated graft-versus-host to host-versus-graft clonal ratios in allografts were recorded for patients with graft-donor T cell macrochimerism. Analysis identified GvH clones in recipient marrow, with some appearing first in ileum or blood.

As concerns this clone: As yet, its antigen is unknown.

The starting material was bone marrow, obtained less than 750 days after intestinal transplantation. This clonotype originated in a human patient who received an intestinal transplant, so some T cells may come from the graft donor. V and J are TRBV25-1 and TRBJ1-1; 7 bases are a match to TRBD1. As DNA, the CDR3 is TGTGCCAGCATGCTGCCAGGGACAGCTAACACTGAAGCTTTCTTT. This encodes CASMLPGTANTEAFF.